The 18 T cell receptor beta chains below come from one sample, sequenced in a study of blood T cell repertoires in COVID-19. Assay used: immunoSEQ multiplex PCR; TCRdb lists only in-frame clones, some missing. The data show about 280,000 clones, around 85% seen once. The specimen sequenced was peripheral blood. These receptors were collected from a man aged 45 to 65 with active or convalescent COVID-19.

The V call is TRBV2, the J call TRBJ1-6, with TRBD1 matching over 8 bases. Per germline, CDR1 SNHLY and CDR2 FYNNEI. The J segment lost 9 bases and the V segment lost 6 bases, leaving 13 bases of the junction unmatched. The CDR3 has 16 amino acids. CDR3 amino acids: CASSARTGRQSSPLHF. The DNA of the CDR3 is TGTGCCAGCAGCGCTCGGACAGGGCGACAGAGTTCACCCCTCCACTTT.

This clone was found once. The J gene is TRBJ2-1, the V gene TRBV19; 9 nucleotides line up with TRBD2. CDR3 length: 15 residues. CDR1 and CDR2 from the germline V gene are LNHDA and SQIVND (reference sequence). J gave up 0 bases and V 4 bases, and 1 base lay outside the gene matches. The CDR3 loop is CASSTSGVSYNEQFF. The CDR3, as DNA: TGTGCCAGTAGTACTAGCGGGGTCTCCTACAATGAGCAGTTCTTC.

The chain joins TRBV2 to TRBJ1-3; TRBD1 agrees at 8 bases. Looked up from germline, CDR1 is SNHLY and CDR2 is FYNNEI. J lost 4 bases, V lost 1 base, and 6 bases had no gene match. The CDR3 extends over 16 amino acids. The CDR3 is CASSEVQGARGNTIYF. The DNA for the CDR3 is TGTGCCAGCAGTGAAGTGCAGGGGGCGCGCGGAAACACCATATATTTT.

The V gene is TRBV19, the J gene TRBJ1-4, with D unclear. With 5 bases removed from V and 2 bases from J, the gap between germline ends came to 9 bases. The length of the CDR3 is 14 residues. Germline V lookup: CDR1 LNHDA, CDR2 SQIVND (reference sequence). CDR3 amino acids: CASSSAGTNEKLFF. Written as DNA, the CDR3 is TGTGCCAGTAGTTCGGCGGGGACTAATGAAAAACTGTTTTTT. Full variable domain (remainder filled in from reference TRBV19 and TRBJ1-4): DGGITQSPKYLFRKEGQNVTLSCEQNLNHDAMYWYRQDPGQGLRLIYYSQIVNDFQKGDIAEGYSVSREKKESFPLTVTSAQKNPTAFYLCASSSAGTNEKLFFGSGTQLSVL.

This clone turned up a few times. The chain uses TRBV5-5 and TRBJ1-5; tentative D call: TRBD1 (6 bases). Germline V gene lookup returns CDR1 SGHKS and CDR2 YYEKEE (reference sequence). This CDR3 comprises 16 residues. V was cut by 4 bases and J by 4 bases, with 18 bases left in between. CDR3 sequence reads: CASSPVAGVTNQPQHF. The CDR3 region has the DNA TGTGCCAGCAGCCCCGTAGCAGGGGTTACGAATCAGCCCCAGCATTTT.

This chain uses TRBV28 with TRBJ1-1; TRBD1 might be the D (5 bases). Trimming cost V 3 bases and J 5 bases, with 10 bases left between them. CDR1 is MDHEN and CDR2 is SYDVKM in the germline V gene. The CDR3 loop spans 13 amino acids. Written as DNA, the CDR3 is TGTGCCAGCAGTTTGGTGACAGAAACTGAAGCTTTCTTT. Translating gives CASSLVTETEAFF.

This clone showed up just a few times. CDR3 in DNA: TGTGCCATCAGGATTGGGGGGAGTGATACCGGGGAGCTGTTTTTT. Translating gives CAIRIGGSDTGELFF. The rearrangement uses TRBV10-3 and TRBJ2-2; the D gene is possibly TRBD2 (6 bases). With 6 bases removed from V and 5 bases from J, the gap between germline ends came to 16 bases. Per the germline V gene, CDR1 is ENHRY and CDR2 is SYGVKD. This CDR3 is 15 amino acids long.

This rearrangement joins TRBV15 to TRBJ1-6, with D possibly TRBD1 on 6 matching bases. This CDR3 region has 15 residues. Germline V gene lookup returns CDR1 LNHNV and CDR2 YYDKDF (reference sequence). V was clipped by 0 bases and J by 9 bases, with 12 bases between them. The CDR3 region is CATSREDRTFSPLHF. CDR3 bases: TGTGCCACCAGCAGAGAAGACAGGACCTTTTCACCCCTCCACTTT.

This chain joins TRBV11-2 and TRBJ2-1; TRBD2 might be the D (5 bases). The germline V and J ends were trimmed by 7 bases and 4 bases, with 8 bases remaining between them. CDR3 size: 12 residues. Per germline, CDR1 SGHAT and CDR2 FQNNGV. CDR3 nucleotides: TGTGCCAGCACCTCGGGATACAATGAGCAGTTCTTC. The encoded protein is CASTSGYNEQFF. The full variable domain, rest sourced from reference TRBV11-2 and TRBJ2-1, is EAGVAQSPRYKIIEKRQSVAFWCNPISGHATLYWYQQILGQGPKLLIQFQNNGVVDDSQLPKDRFSAERLKGVDSTLKIQPAKLEDSAVYLCASTSGYNEQFFGPGTRLTVL.

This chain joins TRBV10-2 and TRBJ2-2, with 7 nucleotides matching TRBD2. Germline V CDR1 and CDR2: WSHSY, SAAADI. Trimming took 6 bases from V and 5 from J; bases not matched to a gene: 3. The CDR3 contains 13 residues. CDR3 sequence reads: CASRRERTGELFF. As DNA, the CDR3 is TGCGCCAGCAGGCGGGAGCGGACCGGGGAGCTGTTTTTT.

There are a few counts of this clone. CDR3 DNA: TGTGCCATCAGTTCAGCCGGGACAGGGGGAAACACCGGGGAGCTGTTTTTT. Translation: CAISSAGTGGNTGELFF. V usage is TRBV10-3 and J usage is TRBJ2-2; 11 positions agree with TRBD1. The CDR3 totals 17 residues. Germline V gene sequence: CDR1 ENHRY, CDR2 SYGVKD. J gave up 2 bases and V 5 bases, and 7 bases lay outside the gene matches.

The CDR3 DNA is TGTGCCATCAGAGTAGGGGGAAACAATGAGCAGTTCTTC. It is translated as CAIRVGGNNEQFF. The chain uses TRBV10-3 and TRBJ2-1; possibly TRBD1 for D (6 bases). With 6 bases removed from V and 5 bases from J, the gap between germline ends came to 11 bases. Germline CDR1 is ENHRY and CDR2 is SYGVKD. This CDR3 has 13 residues.

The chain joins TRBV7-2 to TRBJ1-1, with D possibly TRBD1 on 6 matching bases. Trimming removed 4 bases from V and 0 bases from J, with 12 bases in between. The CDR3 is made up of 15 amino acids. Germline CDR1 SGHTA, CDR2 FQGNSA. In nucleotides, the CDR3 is TGTGCCAGCAGCTCCCCACAGGGTTTGAACACTGAAGCTTTCTTT. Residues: CASSSPQGLNTEAFF.

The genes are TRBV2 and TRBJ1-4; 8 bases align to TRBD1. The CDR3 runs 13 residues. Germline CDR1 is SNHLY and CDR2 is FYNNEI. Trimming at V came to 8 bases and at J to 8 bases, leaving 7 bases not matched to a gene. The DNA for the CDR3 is TGTGCCAGCGGTAGACAGGGGAGAGAAAAACTGTTTTTT. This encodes CASGRQGREKLFF.

CDR3 in DNA: TGTGCCAGCAGCCGGAATAAGAGCGGGAGAGTTTACTACGAGCAGTACTTC. This translates into CASSRNKSGRVYYEQYF. The gene calls are TRBV7-9 and TRBJ2-7; 8 nucleotides line up with TRBD2. CDR1 is SEHNR and CDR2 is FQNEAQ in the germline V gene (reference sequence). Trimming cost V 5 bases and J 3 bases; bases outside gene matches: 15. This CDR3 has 17 residues. Full variable domain (outside the CDR3, taken from reference TRBV7-9 and TRBJ2-7): DTGVSQNPRHKITKRGQNVTFRCDPISEHNRLYWYRQTLGQGPEFLTYFQNEAQLEKSRLLSDRFSAERPKGSFSTLEIQRTEQGDSAMYLCASSRNKSGRVYYEQYFGPGTRLTVT.

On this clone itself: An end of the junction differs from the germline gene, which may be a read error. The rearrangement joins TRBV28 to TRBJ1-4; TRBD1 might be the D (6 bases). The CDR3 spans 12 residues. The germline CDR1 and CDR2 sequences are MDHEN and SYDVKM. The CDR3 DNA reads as TGTGCCACCGTGGACAGCGCACTTACCCCACAATTT. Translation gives CATVDSALTPQF.

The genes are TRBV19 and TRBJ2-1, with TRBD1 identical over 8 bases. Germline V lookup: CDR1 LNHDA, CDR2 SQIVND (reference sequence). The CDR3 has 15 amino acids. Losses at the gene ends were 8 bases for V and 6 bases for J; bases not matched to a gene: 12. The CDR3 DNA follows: TGTGCCAGTGGTTTTAGGACAGGGATGGGCAATGAGCAGTTCTTC. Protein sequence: CASGFRTGMGNEQFF.

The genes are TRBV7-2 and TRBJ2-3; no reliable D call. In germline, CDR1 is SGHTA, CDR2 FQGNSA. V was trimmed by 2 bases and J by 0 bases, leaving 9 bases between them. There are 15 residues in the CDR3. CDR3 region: CASSLSRQSTDTQYF. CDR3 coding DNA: TGTGCCAGCAGCTTAAGCCGACAAAGCACAGATACGCAGTATTTT.